A single sample gave rise to the 25 T cell receptor beta chains below, sequenced in a study of T cell repertoires in cytomegalovirus infection. TCRdb called the reads again in MiXCR, with one record for every CDR3 protein. The table shows some 240,000 distinct CDR3 sequences, with approximately 15% occurring only once. The specimen was CD8+ T cells from PBMCs. All receptors derive from a human donor in good health (CMV status not recorded). Some clones in this sample may be carry-over from other donors' samples.

The V gene is TRBV5-6, the J gene TRBJ2-3; TRBD1 might be the D (6 bases). Germline CDR1 is SGHDT and CDR2 is YYEEEE. The CDR3 extends over 16 amino acids. V shed 0 bases and J shed 3 bases, with 14 bases lying between them. In DNA form, the CDR3 reads TGTGCCAGCAGCTTGGTTATGGAAGGGGGAACAGATACGCAGTATTTT. Translation gives CASSLVMEGGTDTQYF.

The sample holds a few counts of this clonotype. The gene calls are TRBV20-1 and TRBJ1-1; unclear D gene. The CDR3 spans 12 residues. Trimming removed 3 bases at V and 1 base at J, with 6 bases between. Germline lookup yields CDR1 DFQATT and CDR2 SNEGSKA (reference sequence). CDR3 coding DNA: TGCAGTGCTAGGAACCAGAACACTGAAGCTTTCTTT. Translating gives CSARNQNTEAFF.

The rearrangement uses TRBV20-1 and TRBJ2-7, with D tentatively TRBD1 or TRBD2 (5 bases each). Germline assignment: CDR1 DFQATT and CDR2 SNEGSKA (reference sequence). The CDR3 consists of 15 residues. The ends were cut back, 6 bases at V and 2 bases at J, with 20 bases in the middle. The CDR3 DNA follows: TGCAGTGCACAAGAAACCCTCGGGACCCCCTACGAGCAGTACTTC. Its translation: CSAQETLGTPYEQYF.

This clonotype was picked up many times. This chain joins TRBV5-5 and TRBJ2-7; perhaps TRBD1 as D (6 bases). The CDR3 is made up of 16 amino acids. Per the germline V gene, CDR1 is SGHKS and CDR2 is YYEKEE (reference sequence). V lost 4 bases, J lost 2 bases, and 19 bases lay in between. The CDR3 is CASSLQGDTITYEQYF. The CDR3 nucleotides read TGTGCCAGCAGCCTACAAGGGGACACCATAACCTACGAGCAGTACTTC.

The CDR3 DNA is TGTGCCAGCAGTTCCCGGTCGTTAGCGGGGGGGCTCGGGGAGCTGTTTTTT. It yields the protein CASSSRSLAGGLGELFF. This chain links TRBV28 with TRBJ2-2; 11 bases are a match to TRBD2. With 4 bases clipped from V and 7 bases from J, the junction kept 11 bases outside the gene matches. This CDR3 has 17 amino acids. Germline V lookup: CDR1 MDHEN, CDR2 SYDVKM.

This clonotype was seen many times. The chain links TRBV6-5 to TRBJ1-5; D may be TRBD1 (6 bases). V lost 2 bases, J lost 5 bases, and 19 bases lay in between. Germline V gene data show CDR1 as MNHEY and CDR2 as SVGAGI. The CDR3 loop spans 17 amino acids. CDR3 in amino acids: CASSYPLIQGMDQPQHF. As DNA, the CDR3 is TGTGCCAGCAGTTACCCGTTGATCCAGGGGATGGATCAGCCCCAGCATTTT.

This clonotype was detected ten times or more. V usage is TRBV7-9 and J usage is TRBJ1-5; D possibly corresponds to TRBD1 (6 bases). V was clipped by 5 bases and J by 2 bases, with 13 bases between them. The germline gives CDR1 SEHNR, CDR2 FQNEAQ (reference sequence). This CDR3 comprises 15 residues. Here the CDR3 DNA reads TGTGCCAGCAGCCCGGGGGGCCAGGGCAATCAGCCCCAGCATTTT. The encoded protein is CASSPGGQGNQPQHF.

The rearrangement links TRBV3-1 to TRBJ1-2; 7 bases are a match to TRBD1. The CDR3 consists of 17 residues. V dropped 1 base and J dropped 2; count of bases not matched to a gene: 10. CDR1 is LGHDT, CDR2 YNNKEL, per germline (reference sequence). DNA of the CDR3: TGTGCCAGCAGCCAAGTTATCGGAGGGGGCGCGAACTATGGCTACACCTTC. Amino acids: CASSQVIGGGANYGYTF.

This clonotype was picked up a small number of times. This chain uses TRBV4-3 with TRBJ2-5; D remains unclear. V was cut by 0 bases and J by 4 bases, with 18 bases left in between. This CDR3 is built from 17 residues. Looked up from germline, CDR1 is LGHNA and CDR2 is YSLEER. The CDR3 reads CASSQDVGVMELETQYF. The CDR3 coding sequence is TGCGCCAGCAGCCAAGATGTTGGGGTAATGGAATTAGAGACCCAGTACTTC.

This clonotype was counted a single time. The genes are TRBV12-3 or TRBV12-4 and TRBJ2-5; no reliable D call. The germline V and J ends were trimmed by 6 bases and 0 bases, with 11 bases remaining between them. The length of the CDR3 is 14 residues. The CDR3 loop reads CASRPNHNQETQYF. The CDR3 DNA reads as TGTGCCAGCAGGCCAAACCACAACCAAGAGACCCAGTACTTC.

The rearrangement joins TRBV12-3 or TRBV12-4 to TRBJ2-1, with D tentatively TRBD1 (5 bases). The CDR3 runs to 14 residues. Deletions cut 4 bases from V and 3 bases from J, with 10 bases between. DNA of the CDR3: TGTGCCAGCAGTTCAGGGATGGGCTACAATGAGCAGTTCTTC. This translates into CASSSGMGYNEQFF.

This chain joins TRBV10-3 and TRBJ2-7, with D hard to call. The CDR3 consists of 15 residues. With 7 bases removed from V and 0 bases from J, the gap between germline ends came to 16 bases. The germline V gene has CDR1 ENHRY and CDR2 SYGVKD. CDR3 sequence reads: CAITSGPSPSYEQYF. For the CDR3, the DNA is TGTGCCATCACTTCAGGACCTTCTCCCTCCTACGAGCAGTACTTC.

The chain links TRBV14 to TRBJ2-7; D call uncertain. The CDR3 is made up of 14 amino acids. Trimming stripped 1 base from V and 3 bases from J, with 10 bases between. CDR1 is SGHDN and CDR2 is FVKESK in the germline V gene. CDR3 sequence reads: CASSQGSTFYEQYF. The CDR3 DNA sequence: TGTGCCAGCAGCCAAGGGTCCACTTTCTACGAGCAGTACTTC.

This clonotype showed up many times. The V and J genes are TRBV6-5 and TRBJ1-1; D possibly corresponds to TRBD1 (5 bases). V was pared by 0 bases and J by 5 bases, with 10 bases between. The CDR3 has 14 residues. Per the germline V gene, CDR1 is MNHEY and CDR2 is SVGAGI. Here the CDR3 DNA reads TGTGCCAGCAGTTACTCCCGAGGGGAGACTGAAGCTTTCTTT. Translated: CASSYSRGETEAFF.

This chain joins TRBV5-1 and TRBJ2-1; D is unclear. V lost 0 bases to trimming and J lost 7 bases, with 8 bases between them. Germline CDR1 SGHRS, CDR2 YFSETQ. The CDR3 loop spans 13 amino acids. DNA of the CDR3: TGCGCCAGCAGCTTGGACGGGTTTAATGAGCAGTTCTTC. The encoded protein is CASSLDGFNEQFF.

This clonotype turned up a few times. The chain joins TRBV28 to TRBJ2-5; 10 bases are a match to TRBD1. Germline CDR1 and CDR2: MDHEN and SYDVKM. This CDR3 comprises 15 residues. Trimming at V came to 1 base and at J to 5 bases, leaving 4 bases not matched to a gene. The CDR3 DNA reads as TGTGCCAGCAGTTTATTGACAGGGGGCGGGGAGACCCAGTACTTC. This translates into CASSLLTGGGETQYF. Full variable domain (remainder filled in from reference TRBV28 and TRBJ2-5): DVKVTQSSRYLVKRTGEKVFLECVQDMDHENMFWYRQDPGLGLRLIYFSYDVKMKEKGDIPEGYSVSREKKERFSLILESASTNQTSMYLCASSLLTGGGETQYFGPGTRLLVL.

Only a few counts were recorded for this clonotype. The chain carries TRBV4-1 and TRBJ2-7; 10 bases are shared with TRBD1. Germline V gives CDR1 MGHRA, CDR2 YSYEKL. The junction had 3 bases not matched to a gene; V was cut back by 2 bases and J by 2 bases. This CDR3 is 15 amino acids long. DNA for the CDR3: TGCGCCAGCAGCCAATCCGGGACAGGGGCCTACGAGCAGTACTTC. Translated: CASSQSGTGAYEQYF.

The chain employs TRBV10-3 and TRBJ2-5; perhaps TRBD2 as D (5 bases). Germline V gene lookup returns CDR1 ENHRY and CDR2 SYGVKD. This CDR3 has 15 amino acids. Between the trimmed V and J ends, which lost 1 base and 4 bases, there was a span of 13 bases. Here the CDR3 DNA reads TGTGCCATCAGTGAGTGGAGCGGCGCTGGAGAGACCCAGTACTTC. Residues: CAISEWSGAGETQYF.

This clonotype was detected many times. The genes are TRBV5-4 and TRBJ2-7; D not certain. The CDR3 totals 13 residues. V gave up 4 bases and J gave up 3 bases, with 11 bases separating them. Germline CDR1 and CDR2: SGHNT and YYREEE (reference sequence). The CDR3 DNA follows: TGTGCCAGCAGCCTAGACAACCTCTACGAGCAGTACTTC. Protein: CASSLDNLYEQYF.

This clonotype has ten or more counts. The rearrangement joins TRBV12-3 or TRBV12-4 to TRBJ2-2; D is undetermined. The CDR3 is made up of 12 amino acids. With 6 bases removed from V and 6 bases from J, the gap between germline ends came to 8 bases. CDR3 coding DNA: TGTGCCAGCAGGGACCTACCCGGGGAGCTGTTTTTT. Translated, it gives CASRDLPGELFF.

This clonotype was picked up many times. The genes are TRBV28 and TRBJ2-1; D ambiguous. The CDR3 totals 14 residues. The germline V and J ends were trimmed by 3 bases and 6 bases, with 12 bases remaining between them. The germline V gene has CDR1 MDHEN and CDR2 SYDVKM. CDR3 in amino acids: CASSFLAPGNEQFF. In DNA, the CDR3 is TGTGCCAGCAGTTTCTTAGCCCCAGGCAATGAGCAGTTCTTC.

The gene calls are TRBV28 and TRBJ2-5; D remains ambiguous. Germline V gene data show CDR1 as MDHEN and CDR2 as SYDVKM. V was pared by 2 bases and J by 5 bases, with 15 bases between. This CDR3 spans 15 amino acids. The CDR3 spells CASSLGTTLRETQYF. CDR3 sequence (DNA): TGTGCCAGCAGTTTAGGCACAACACTAAGGGAGACCCAGTACTTC. Combining the CDR3 with reference TRBV28 and TRBJ2-5 gives the whole variable domain DVKVTQSSRYLVKRTGEKVFLECVQDMDHENMFWYRQDPGLGLRLIYFSYDVKMKEKGDIPEGYSVSREKKERFSLILESASTNQTSMYLCASSLGTTLRETQYFGPGTRLLVL.

This rearrangement joins TRBV9 to TRBJ2-7, with a tentative D call TRBD1 (5 bases). The CDR3 consists of 15 residues. CDR1 is SGDLS, CDR2 YYNGEE, per germline. V lost 2 bases to trimming and J lost 3 bases, with 15 bases between them. CDR3 sequence reads: CASSVEGQGDYEQYF. CDR3 bases: TGTGCCAGCAGCGTCGAAGGACAAGGGGACTACGAGCAGTACTTC.

The chain uses TRBV29-1 and TRBJ2-2; possibly TRBD1 or TRBD2 for D (6 bases each). The CDR3 runs 15 residues. Trimming left V 5 bases short and J 3 bases short, with 16 bases between. CDR1 and CDR2 from the germline V gene are SQVTM and ANQGSEA. The CDR3 spells CSVTKGGLDTGELFF. The CDR3 nucleotides read TGCAGCGTTACAAAGGGGGGCCTGGACACCGGGGAGCTGTTTTTT.

In its sample, this clonotype was seen many times. The V gene is TRBV6-2 or TRBV6-3, the J gene TRBJ2-2; D call uncertain. The V end was cut by 2 bases, the J end by 4 bases, with 2 bases between. The CDR3 is made up of 12 amino acids. Germline lookup yields CDR1 MNHEY and CDR2 SVGEGT. The CDR3 spells CASSYGTGELFF. CDR3 in DNA: TGTGCCAGCAGTTACGGCACCGGGGAGCTGTTTTTT.